This T cell receptor (beta chain) was profiled in a study of T cell clonotyping in hematopoietic cell transplantation. Blood collection times were about day -28 and days 30, 100, 180 posttransplant. Trimming took off 6 bases at V and 3 bases at J, with 12 bases between the two ends. Looked up from germline, CDR1 is SQVTM and CDR2 is ANQGSEA. The CDR3 has 13 amino acids. Overall study findings and caveats: At the given depth, recipient repertoires were over 95% de novo clonotypes. Without cell sorting, CD4 versus CD8 contributions remain unresolved. Higher Inverse Simpson Index values in graft donor and pretransplant recipient predicted broader posttransplant TCR diversity.

Sequencing used immunoSEQ multiplex PCR; TCRdb keeps in-frame clones, though not all of them. The sample includes about 10,000 clones, approximately 51% of them seen just once. Concerning this clone: Its target is not known.

This clonotype was obtained from a female patient aged 50 to 65 who had an allogeneic stem cell transplant from an unrelated donor, so the T cells may come from the graft donor. Some clones in this sample may be carry-over from other donors' samples. This chain links TRBV29-1 with TRBJ1-5; perhaps TRBD1 as D (6 bases). The source was peripheral blood mononuclear cells, collected 100 days after allogeneic stem cell transplant. Here the CDR3 DNA reads TGCAGCGTCCGGGACAATTACAATCAGCCCCAGCATTTT. Amino acids: CSVRDNYNQPQHF. Full variable domain (remainder filled in from reference TRBV29-1 and TRBJ1-5): SAVISQKPSRDICQRGTSLTIQCQVDSQVTMMFWYRQQPGQSLTLIATANQGSEATYESGFVIDKFPISRPNLTFSTLTVSNMSPEDSSIYLCSVRDNYNQPQHFGDGTRLSIL.